Each of the 7 T cell receptor beta chains below was sequenced from the same sample in a study of blood T cell repertoires in COVID-19. Using immunoSEQ multiplex PCR, the repertoire was profiled, and TCRdb retains in-frame clones only, with some absent. The table lists about 210,000 clones, approximately 84% of them singletons. Sample: peripheral blood. These receptors originate from a woman aged 45-59 years with active or convalescent COVID-19.

The J gene is TRBJ1-4, the V gene TRBV28, with 12 bases identical to TRBD1. J lost 5 bases, V lost 2 bases, and 15 bases had no gene match. The CDR3 is made up of 20 amino acids. Germline V gene lookup returns CDR1 MDHEN and CDR2 SYDVKM. The DNA for the CDR3 is TGTGCCAGCAGTTTACCCCGGGGACAGGGGGCTGAGGGAGTGAATGAAAAACTGTTTTTT. It encodes CASSLPRGQGAEGVNEKLFF. Supplemented by reference TRBV28 and TRBJ1-4, the full variable domain reads DVKVTQSSRYLVKRTGEKVFLECVQDMDHENMFWYRQDPGLGLRLIYFSYDVKMKEKGDIPEGYSVSREKKERFSLILESASTNQTSMYLCASSLPRGQGAEGVNEKLFFGSGTQLSVL.

CDR3: CASSRDSLPPDTQYF. DNA of the CDR3: TGTGCCAGCTCCCGGGACTCCCTTCCCCCAGATACGCAGTATTTT. V gene TRBV6-5 combines with J gene TRBJ2-3, with a tentative D call TRBD2 (6 bases). The germline CDR1 and CDR2 sequences are MNHEY and SVGAGI. This CDR3 comprises 15 residues. Trimming left V 8 bases short and J 4 bases short, with 19 bases between.

The chain recombines TRBV28 with TRBJ1-6; TRBD1 matches at 8 bases. The CDR3 has 17 amino acids. With V trimmed by 6 bases and J by 5 bases, 12 bases remained unmatched. From germline, CDR1 is MDHEN and CDR2 SYDVKM. CDR3 in DNA: TGTGCCAGCAGCCCTTGGGGGGGGACAGGTGATAATTCACCCCTCCACTTT. The encoded protein is CASSPWGGTGDNSPLHF.

This chain joins TRBV6-1 and TRBJ1-3; 9 bases map to TRBD1. The junction had 4 bases not matched to a gene; V was cut back by 1 base and J by 0 bases. CDR1 is MNHNS and CDR2 is SASEGT in the germline V gene. CDR3 size: 17 residues. The CDR3 loop is CASSEVVTGGSGNTIYF. The CDR3 DNA reads as TGTGCCAGCAGTGAAGTGGTGACAGGGGGCTCTGGAAACACCATATATTTT.

The chain uses TRBV5-1 and TRBJ2-3; D gene ambiguous. Trimming shortened V by 0 bases and J by 1 base, and 3 bases separated the two germline ends. Germline CDR1 and CDR2: SGHRS and YFSETQ. This CDR3 region has 13 residues. Written as DNA, the CDR3 is TGCGCCAGCAGCTTGGTAGGCACAGATACGCAGTATTTT. Translation gives CASSLVGTDTQYF.

The V and J genes are TRBV5-4 and TRBJ2-5, with 9 bases matching TRBD2. J was trimmed by 1 base and V by 4 bases; bases with no gene match: 11. Germline lookup yields CDR1 SGHNT and CDR2 YYREEE (reference sequence). CDR3 length equals 17 residues. The CDR3 loop is CASSASWLAGSQETQYF. The DNA for the CDR3 is TGTGCCAGCAGCGCTTCATGGCTAGCGGGGAGCCAAGAGACCCAGTACTTC.

The chain recombines TRBV28 with TRBJ1-6, with 9 bases matching TRBD1. The V gene end was trimmed by 2 bases and the J gene end by 0 bases; junction bases not matched to a gene: 8. Germline V lookup: CDR1 MDHEN, CDR2 SYDVKM. The CDR3 runs to 19 residues. CDR3 loop: CASSLQTGGGGSYNSPLHF. Written as DNA, the CDR3 is TGTGCCAGCAGTTTACAAACAGGGGGCGGAGGCTCCTATAATTCACCCCTCCACTTT.